These T cell receptor beta chains were read from a single sample in a study of technical replicates of blood from a few donors. Repertoires were generated with immunoSEQ multiplex PCR, while TCRdb's copy carries only in-frame clones and drops some. The repertoire holds about 97,000 clones, with about 95% as singletons. Material for sequencing was T cells isolated from PBMCs. All receptors come from a human donor in good health. The CDR3 runs from the conserved cysteine through the conserved F or W. D genes are given only for firm matches. Clone size, where shown, is once, few, many, or a class for clones that have expanded.

clone size: -; V gene: TRBV21-1; D gene: -; J gene: TRBJ1-2; CDR3 DNA: TGTGCCAGCAGCAAGCTACGGGGAAAAAGCCTTGGGGACTATGGCTACACCTTC; CDR3 protein: CASSKLRGKSLGDYGYTF
clone size: -; V gene: TRBV2; D gene: -; J gene: TRBJ2-1; CDR3 DNA: TGTGCCAGCCGGAGGGACAATGAGCAGTTCTTC; CDR3 protein: CASRRDNEQFF
clone size: -; V gene: TRBV11-1; D gene: -; J gene: TRBJ1-1; CDR3 DNA: TGTGCCAGCAGCTTAGAGCAGGGGCTGAACACTGAAGCTTTCTTT; CDR3 protein: CASSLEQGLNTEAFF
clone size: -; V gene: TRBV2; D gene: -; J gene: TRBJ2-1; CDR3 DNA: TGTGCCAGCAAGGAGGTGTCTCGGGACAATGAGCAGTTCTTC; CDR3 protein: CASKEVSRDNEQFF
clone size: -; V gene: TRBV5-5; D gene: -; J gene: TRBJ2-1; CDR3 DNA: TGTGCCAGCAGCTTGGTTTTAGCGGATAAGCAGTTCTTC; CDR3 protein: CASSLVLADKQFF
clone size: -; V gene: TRBV19; D gene: TRBD1; J gene: TRBJ2-4; CDR3 DNA: TGTGCCAGTAGTATAGCGAAGGACAGGGACCAGTACTTC; CDR3 protein: CASSIAKDRDQYF
clone size: once; V gene: TRBV2; D gene: TRBD1; J gene: TRBJ2-5; CDR3 DNA: TGTGCCAACCCATTCGGACAGGAAGAGACCCAGTACTTC; CDR3 protein: CANPFGQEETQYF
clone size: -; V gene: TRBV7-3; D gene: -; J gene: TRBJ2-6; CDR3 DNA: TGTGCCAGCAGATCGGGGAGCTCTGGGGCCAACGTCCTGACTTTC; CDR3 protein: CASRSGSSGANVLTF
clone size: -; V gene: TRBV7-8; D gene: -; J gene: TRBJ1-4; CDR3 DNA: TGTGCCAGCAGCGCAGCAACTAATGAAAAACTGTTTTTT; CDR3 protein: CASSAATNEKLFF
clone size: -; V gene: TRBV19; D gene: -; J gene: TRBJ1-5; CDR3 DNA: TGTGCCAGTAGTGCACAGGGAATGTCTCAGCCCCAGCATTTT; CDR3 protein: CASSAQGMSQPQHF
clone size: once; V gene: TRBV6-1; D gene: -; J gene: TRBJ1-2; CDR3 DNA: TGTGCCAGCAGTGAAACAACTAACCGGGGTGGCTACACCTTC; CDR3 protein: CASSETTNRGGYTF
clone size: -; V gene: TRBV28; D gene: -; J gene: TRBJ2-2; CDR3 DNA: TGTGCCAGCAGTTACGGACGGGAGACCGGGGAGCTGTTTTTT; CDR3 protein: CASSYGRETGELFF